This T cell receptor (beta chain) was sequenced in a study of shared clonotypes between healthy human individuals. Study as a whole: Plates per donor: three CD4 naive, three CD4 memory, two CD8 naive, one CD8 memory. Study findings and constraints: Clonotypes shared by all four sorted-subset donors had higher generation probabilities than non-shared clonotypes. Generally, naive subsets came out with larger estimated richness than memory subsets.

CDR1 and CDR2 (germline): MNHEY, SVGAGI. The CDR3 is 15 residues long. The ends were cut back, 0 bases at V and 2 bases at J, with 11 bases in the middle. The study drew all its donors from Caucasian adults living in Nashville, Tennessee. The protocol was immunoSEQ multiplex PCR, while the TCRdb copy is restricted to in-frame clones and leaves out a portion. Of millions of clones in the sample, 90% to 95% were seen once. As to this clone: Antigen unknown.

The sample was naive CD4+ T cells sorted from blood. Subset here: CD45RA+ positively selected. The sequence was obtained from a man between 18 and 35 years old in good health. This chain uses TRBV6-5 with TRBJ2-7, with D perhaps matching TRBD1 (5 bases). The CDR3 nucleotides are TGTGCCAGCAGTTACTCGTCCAGGGCCACCTACGAGCAGTACTTC. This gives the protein CASSYSSRATYEQYF.